This T cell receptor (beta chain) is from a study of blood T cell repertoires in COVID-19. On the study more broadly: T cells, B-cell-depleted T cells, or PBMCs supplied cDNA or gDNA.

Enrolled through a virtual design, the participants were between roughly 18 and 90 years of age and came from some 26 US areas. Participants were placed into cohorts based on the clinical history they reported. Cohort 3 donors were reported recovered after two negative PCRs, clearance, or symptom resolution. The CDR3 is 14 amino acids. The V end lost 2 bases, the J end lost 2 bases, and 9 bases lay between the germline ends. Per germline, CDR1 SEHNR and CDR2 FQNEAQ (reference sequence). This table comes from immunoSEQ multiplex PCR, and its TCRdb copy is limited to in-frame clones, with some not included. This table holds about 330,000 clones, over 75% found once.

The sample was PBMCs or T cells enriched from blood (not recorded which). This clonotype was sampled from a woman in her 30s who had recovered from COVID-19. The chain uses TRBV7-9 and TRBJ1-1; no clear D. The CDR3 here is CASSLYGSNTEAFF. CDR3 nucleotide sequence: TGTGCCAGCAGCTTATACGGGAGCAACACTGAAGCTTTCTTT.